These T cell receptor beta chains were read from a single sample in a study of T cell responses to AZD1222 COVID-19 vaccine. Sequenced by immunoSEQ multiplex PCR; TCRdb stores in-frame clones only, minus some. In the table there are some 86,000 clones, around 92% of which are singletons. The sample here was peripheral blood, taken on day 0 of AZD1222 vaccination. The receptors originated from an adult in good health. The CDR3 runs from the conserved cysteine through the conserved F or W. D genes are given only for firm matches. Size values are once, few and many counts, or a class for expanded clones, and some rows have none.

j_call,d_call,clone_size,v_call,cdr3_nt,cdr3_aa
TRBJ2-5,-,-,TRBV11-3,TGTGCCAGCACCGGACAGCGTTATTTCTCCTCAAGAAAAGAGACCCAGTACTTC,CASTGQRYFSSRKETQYF
TRBJ2-7,-,-,TRBV28,TGTGCCAGCAGGCCGCCCGGGACGGGCTCCTACGAGCAGTACTTC,CASRPPGTGSYEQYF
TRBJ1-3,-,-,TRBV27,TGTGCCAGCAGCAACCGGGGCCTCTCTGGAAACACCATATATTTT,CASSNRGLSGNTIYF
TRBJ1-4,-,-,TRBV18,TGTGCCAGCTCACTGGATAGGGGGTCCGGGCGAGCTGAAAAACTGTTTTTT,CASSLDRGSGRAEKLFF
TRBJ1-1,-,-,TRBV2,TGTGCCAGCAACCAAGTAGGGGTCACTGAAGCTTTCTTT,CASNQVGVTEAFF
TRBJ1-4,-,-,TRBV4-3,TGCGCCAGCGCCCCTGACGGTTACAACGTTCGGGCAGAAAAACTGTTTTTT,CASAPDGYNVRAEKLFF
TRBJ2-1,TRBD2,-,TRBV27,TGTGCCAGCAGTCCGCAACTAGCGGGAGGAGATAATGAGCAGTTCTTC,CASSPQLAGGDNEQFF
TRBJ2-5,-,-,TRBV2,TGTGCCAGCAGTGAGAGAGGGGGAGGTGACTCGACCCAGTACTTC,CASSERGGGDSTQYF
TRBJ2-2,-,-,TRBV7-6,TGTGCCAGCAGCTTAGGTATGGCCAGGGTCCGGGAGAAAGGAACCGGGGAGCTGTTTTTT,CASSLGMARVREKGTGELFF
TRBJ2-5,-,-,TRBV6-5,TGTGCCAGCAGTTCCCCGGCAGTCCAAGAGACCCAGTACTTC,CASSSPAVQETQYF
TRBJ2-1,TRBD1,-,TRBV6-5,TGTGCCAGCAGTAAAACCGGGACAGGGGGTCTCGAGCAGTTCTTC,CASSKTGTGGLEQFF
TRBJ2-6,-,-,TRBV29-1,TGCAGCGTTCTCAGCCACTCTGGGGCCAACGTCCTGACTTTC,CSVLSHSGANVLTF
TRBJ2-7,-,-,TRBV6-6,TGTGCCAGCAGTCGTCTGGGGCTGCAGTACTTC,CASSRLGLQYF
TRBJ1-2,TRBD1,-,TRBV6-5,TGTGCCAGCAGTTCCAACACAGGGGGTTTGGGCGGCTACACCTTC,CASSSNTGGLGGYTF
TRBJ2-2,TRBD1,few,TRBV7-9,TGTGCCAGCAGCTCACGGACAGGGGGAGTTAACACCGGGGAGCTGTTTTTT,CASSSRTGGVNTGELFF
TRBJ2-7,TRBD2,-,TRBV18,TGTGCCAGCTCATTAAGGCGGCTAGCGGGAGTAGGGTCCTACGAGCAGTACTTC,CASSLRRLAGVGSYEQYF
TRBJ2-1,TRBD2,-,TRBV7-6,TGTGCCAGCAGCTCGGACGGACTAGCGGGAGAACCTTACAATGAGCAGTTCTTC,CASSSDGLAGEPYNEQFF
TRBJ1-2,TRBD1,-,TRBV28,TGTGCCAGCAGCCCGGACAGGGGGCGTATGGGTGGCTACACCTTC,CASSPDRGRMGGYTF
TRBJ1-1,-,-,TRBV25-1,TGTGCCAGCAGTGAAGGATCCCTCACTGAAGCTTTCTTT,CASSEGSLTEAFF
TRBJ1-5,-,-,TRBV7-9,TGTGCCAGCAGCCTGGGGGAGGGTGGGGGGCCCCAGCATTTT,CASSLGEGGGPQHF
TRBJ2-1,TRBD1,-,TRBV29-1,TGCAGCGCCGAGGGGGACAGGAACAATGAGCAGTTCTTC,CSAEGDRNNEQFF
TRBJ2-7,-,-,TRBV3-1/TRBV3-2,TGTGCCAGCAGCCAACCGGTTCAGGGCTACTACGAGCAGTACTTC,CASSQPVQGYYEQYF
TRBJ2-7,TRBD2,-,TRBV4-3,TGCGCCAGCAGCCAAGCAGGGTGGGGGGGTTCCTACGAGCAGTACTTC,CASSQAGWGGSYEQYF
TRBJ1-1,-,-,TRBV30,TGTGCCTGGAGTCCTGACAGGTGGGCGGCTGAAGCTTTCTTT,CAWSPDRWAAEAFF
TRBJ2-4,-,-,TRBV7-9,TGTGCCAGCAGCTTAGTCGAGGACATTCAGTACTTC,CASSLVEDIQYF
TRBJ2-2,-,-,TRBV5-4,TGTGCCAGCAGCTTGGGTCGGGGGCTAAACACCGGGGAGCTGTTTTTT,CASSLGRGLNTGELFF
TRBJ1-1,-,-,TRBV4-1,TGCGCCAGCAGCCAAGCCTCGGGGCCCTGGGGCACTGAAGCTTTCTTT,CASSQASGPWGTEAFF
TRBJ2-4,-,-,TRBV6-2/TRBV6-3,TGTGCCAGCAGTCTCGGGCACTGGGACATTCAGTACTTC,CASSLGHWDIQYF
TRBJ2-7,TRBD1,-,TRBV18,TGTGCCAGCTCACAAGGACAGGGAAATACCTACGAGCAGTACTTC,CASSQGQGNTYEQYF
TRBJ2-7,-,-,TRBV28,TGTGCCAGCAGTTACGTCGGGATCTCCTACGAGCAGTACTTC,CASSYVGISYEQYF
TRBJ2-3,-,-,TRBV19,TGTGCCAGTCGCCCAGGAAGCACAGATACGCAGTATTTT,CASRPGSTDTQYF
TRBJ2-7,TRBD1,-,TRBV6-2/TRBV6-3,TGTGCCAGCAGTTACACGGACAGGGGCCCCGACTACGAGCAGTACTTC,CASSYTDRGPDYEQYF
TRBJ2-2,-,-,TRBV27,TGTGCCAGCAGTTTAGTGGCGGGATATGGGTCCGGGGAGCTGTTTTTT,CASSLVAGYGSGELFF
TRBJ2-7,-,-,TRBV19,TGTGCCAGTAGCCTAGGGTTGGAATACGAGCAGTACTTC,CASSLGLEYEQYF
TRBJ1-2,-,-,TRBV7-3,TGTGCCAGCAGCTCTACCGCAGGGCAAGGGTACTATGGCTACACCTTC,CASSSTAGQGYYGYTF